This T cell receptor beta chain was captured by sequencing in a study of OX40 agonist ivuxolimab in advanced cancers. As for the study in general: Dose-escalation patients were diagnosed with hepatocellular carcinoma, melanoma, renal cell cancer or head and neck cancer. Partial responses were achieved by three patients: one hepatocellular carcinoma, two cutaneous melanoma. Study outcomes and limitations: More expanded clones were seen, on average, in CD8+ T cells than in CD4+.

For this clone: What it recognizes is unknown.

Researchers took blood at baseline, on cycle 4 day 1, and on cycle 7 day 1. TCRdb's copy holds only in-frame clones and misses some; the assay was immunoSEQ multiplex PCR. The sample consists of some 58,000 clones, roughly 80% of them appearing once. The length of the CDR3 is 15 residues. V was cut by 0 bases and J by 4 bases, with 12 bases left in between. CDR1 is SNHLY and CDR2 is FYNNEI in the germline V gene. The sequence derives from an adult with an advanced solid tumor such as melanoma, head and neck, liver or kidney cancer. Sequenced here: CD4+ or CD8+ T cells sorted from blood, sampled in a trial of the OX40 agonist ivuxolimab. The J gene is TRBJ1-1, the V gene TRBV2; tentatively, D is TRBD1 (6 bases). The CDR3 is CASSEAAGVSTEAFF. CDR3 coding DNA: TGTGCCAGCAGTGAAGCGGCAGGGGTTTCCACTGAAGCTTTCTTT.